The rows below give T cell receptor beta chains drawn from one sample of a study of T cell responses to AZD1222 COVID-19 vaccine. Repertoires were generated with immunoSEQ multiplex PCR, while TCRdb's copy carries only in-frame clones and drops some. This table has 160,000 or so clones, over 75% appearing once. Sequencing was performed on peripheral blood, taken 28 days after the second AZD1222 dose. The receptors derive from an adult who received the AZD1222 COVID-19 vaccine. CDR3s include the opening cysteine and the closing phenylalanine or tryptophan. The D gene is left open where the match is weak. Size is stated for part of the rows, as once, few or many counts, or as a class when the clone is expanded.

TRBV6-5,NA,NA,TRBJ1-3,12,CASSPLGDTIYF,TGTGCCAGCAGCCCGTTGGGGGACACCATATATTTT
TRBV7-7,NA,NA,TRBJ2-5,15,CASSLGAGRQETQYF,TGTGCTAGCAGCTTAGGAGCAGGGCGCCAAGAGACCCAGTACTTC
TRBV5-1,NA,NA,TRBJ2-3,16,CASSLGRAPSKDTQYF,TGCGCCAGCAGCTTGGGTAGGGCCCCATCCAAAGATACGCAGTATTTT
TRBV18,NA,NA,TRBJ2-2,16,CASSPPGGRNTGELFF,TGTGCCAGCTCACCACCGGGTGGGCGGAACACCGGGGAGCTGTTTTTT
TRBV7-9,once,NA,TRBJ1-1,18,CASSARSLVTGRLVEAFF,TGTGCCAGCAGCGCAAGAAGCTTGGTCACAGGGCGACTAGTTGAAGCTTTCTTT
TRBV5-5,NA,TRBD1,TRBJ1-2,16,CASSLGQGGLRYGYTF,TGTGCCAGCAGCTTGGGACAGGGGGGACTCCGGTATGGCTACACCTTC
TRBV10-2,NA,NA,TRBJ1-5,14,CASTGQNSDQPQHF,TGCGCCAGCACCGGACAGAATTCGGATCAGCCCCAGCATTTT
TRBV18,NA,NA,TRBJ1-1,15,CASSPDRPMNTEAFF,TGTGCCAGCTCACCGGACCGACCCATGAACACTGAAGCTTTCTTT
TRBV6-2/TRBV6-3,NA,NA,TRBJ1-1,16,CASSYPGGPENTEAFF,TGTGCCAGCAGTTACCCCGGGGGCCCGGAGAACACTGAAGCTTTCTTT
TRBV5-1,NA,NA,TRBJ1-4,18,CASSSRAGGGATNEKLFF,TGCGCCAGCAGCTCCCGAGCGGGGGGGGGCGCAACTAATGAAAAACTGTTTTTT
TRBV12-3/TRBV12-4,once,NA,TRBJ1-2,12,CASSSEPYGYTF,TGTGCCAGCAGCTCAGAACCCTATGGCTACACCTTC
TRBV5-8,NA,NA,TRBJ2-1,13,CASSRPWGGEQFF,TGTGCCAGCAGCCGTCCTTGGGGAGGTGAGCAGTTCTTC
TRBV14,NA,TRBD2,TRBJ2-1,14,CASSAPGGPDEQFF,TGTGCCAGCAGCGCGCCGGGGGGGCCGGATGAGCAGTTCTTC
TRBV4-1,NA,NA,TRBJ2-7,15,CASSQPGIPSYEQYF,TGCGCCAGCAGCCAACCAGGGATCCCCTCCTACGAGCAGTACTTC
TRBV30,NA,NA,TRBJ2-5,11,CAWSVRETQYF,TGTGCCTGGAGCGTCCGAGAGACCCAGTACTTC
TRBV5-4,NA,NA,TRBJ1-1,15,CASSQAGGWNTEAFF,TGTGCCAGCAGCCAGGCCGGGGGCTGGAACACTGAAGCTTTCTTT
TRBV11-2,once,NA,TRBJ1-2,15,CASSIRRGTNYGYTF,TGTGCCAGCAGCATTCGACGGGGGACTAACTATGGCTACACCTTC
TRBV5-4,NA,NA,TRBJ2-7,16,CASSPMPGGTTGEQYF,TGTGCCAGCAGCCCGATGCCAGGAGGCACTACGGGGGAGCAGTACTTC
TRBV7-2,NA,NA,TRBJ1-5,15,CASSLVAGSNQPQHF,TGTGCCAGCAGCTTAGTGGCCGGGAGCAATCAGCCCCAGCATTTT
TRBV11-2,NA,NA,TRBJ2-3,17,CASSLGWGSSRTDTQYF,TGTGCCAGCAGCTTAGGGTGGGGCAGTTCCCGTACAGATACGCAGTATTTT
TRBV7-9,few,NA,TRBJ1-1,15,CASSLLLGARTEAFF,TGTGCCAGCAGCTTATTGTTGGGGGCGCGGACTGAAGCTTTCTTT
TRBV14,NA,NA,TRBJ2-1,12,CASSKFDSEQFF,TGTGCCAGCAGCAAGTTTGACAGTGAGCAGTTCTTC
TRBV4-1,once,TRBD1,TRBJ1-2,16,CASSQGQGRTNYGYTF,TGCGCCAGCAGCCAAGGACAGGGGCGAACTAACTATGGCTACACCTTC
TRBV7-2,NA,NA,TRBJ1-2,12,CASSLGLDGYTF,TGTGCCAGCAGCTTAGGGTTGGATGGCTACACCTTC
TRBV5-1,NA,NA,TRBJ1-2,13,CASSLASVQGYTF,TGCGCCAGCAGCTTGGCAAGCGTCCAAGGCTACACCTTC
TRBV7-3,once,TRBD1,TRBJ2-1,14,CASSFLSGGNEQFF,TGTGCCAGCAGCTTTCTATCAGGGGGCAATGAGCAGTTCTTC
TRBV3-1/TRBV3-2,NA,NA,TRBJ2-2,14,CASGGSVRAGELFF,TGTGCCAGTGGAGGGTCAGTCCGGGCCGGGGAGCTGTTTTTT
TRBV30,NA,TRBD2,TRBJ2-7,17,CAWSEGLAGGAFYEQYF,TGTGCCTGGAGTGAGGGACTAGCGGGGGGGGCCTTTTACGAGCAGTACTTC
TRBV19,NA,NA,TRBJ1-5,13,CASSIAAGQPQHF,TGTGCCAGTAGTATCGCCGCGGGTCAGCCCCAGCATTTT
TRBV28,once,TRBD1,TRBJ1-5,15,CASSLDRAGNQPQHF,TGTGCCAGCAGTTTAGACAGGGCTGGCAATCAGCCCCAGCATTTT
TRBV10-2,NA,NA,TRBJ1-4,16,CASGGRVGPTNEKLFF,TGCGCCAGCGGAGGACGCGTAGGGCCAACTAATGAAAAACTGTTTTTT
TRBV5-1,NA,TRBD1,TRBJ2-2,14,CASAGQGAPGELFF,TGCGCCAGCGCCGGACAGGGGGCTCCCGGGGAGCTGTTTTTT
TRBV12-5,few,NA,TRBJ1-1,14,CASGLGNAGTEAFF,TGTGCTAGTGGTTTGGGGAACGCTGGCACTGAAGCTTTCTTT
TRBV4-2,NA,NA,TRBJ1-1,15,CASSQETDMNTEAFF,TGTGCCAGCAGCCAAGAAACGGACATGAACACTGAAGCTTTCTTT
TRBV20-1,NA,NA,TRBJ2-5,10,CSAKQETQYF,TGCAGTGCTAAACAAGAGACCCAGTACTTC
TRBV5-6,NA,NA,TRBJ2-6,17,CASSLRRSASGANVLTF,TGTGCCAGCAGCTTGCGTCGGTCCGCCTCTGGGGCCAACGTCCTGACTTTC
TRBV3-1/TRBV3-2,NA,NA,TRBJ1-6,16,CASSQDVGQKSSPLHF,TGTGCCAGCAGCCAAGATGTCGGACAGAAAAGCTCACCCCTCCACTTT
TRBV10-3,NA,TRBD1,TRBJ1-1,14,CAIRSTGGEAEAFF,TGTGCCATCAGGTCAACAGGGGGTGAGGCTGAAGCTTTCTTT
TRBV6-5,NA,NA,TRBJ1-2,12,CASSGQSDGYTF,TGTGCCAGTTCCGGACAGTCTGATGGCTACACCTTC
TRBV27,NA,NA,TRBJ2-3,14,CASSSEYPTDTQYF,TGTGCCAGCAGTTCGGAATACCCGACAGATACGCAGTATTTT
TRBV5-1,NA,NA,TRBJ1-1,15,CASSLASSRGTEAFF,TGCGCCAGCAGCTTGGCATCCTCCCGAGGGACTGAAGCTTTCTTT
TRBV6-5,NA,TRBD1,TRBJ1-2,15,CASRQTGGAGYGYTF,TGTGCCAGCAGGCAGACAGGGGGCGCTGGGTATGGCTACACCTTC
TRBV18,NA,NA,TRBJ1-1,16,CASSPIRAPRDTEAFF,TGTGCCAGCTCACCAATTAGGGCGCCGAGGGACACTGAAGCTTTCTTT
TRBV2,NA,TRBD1,TRBJ1-5,13,CASRGQGNQPQHF,TGTGCCAGCAGAGGACAGGGCAACCAGCCCCAGCATTTT
TRBV7-8,NA,NA,TRBJ2-2,17,CASSLVRRAPDTGELFF,TGTGCCAGCAGCTTAGTTCGCAGGGCACCGGACACCGGGGAGCTGTTTTTT
TRBV18,few,NA,TRBJ1-1,16,CASSPFAGGGRAEAFF,TGTGCCAGCTCACCATTTGCTGGGGGTGGGAGGGCTGAAGCTTTCTTT
TRBV5-5,NA,NA,TRBJ1-1,14,CASSTHSLQAEAFF,TGTGCCAGCAGCACCCACTCCCTTCAGGCTGAAGCTTTCTTT
TRBV3-1/TRBV3-2,NA,NA,TRBJ1-2,11,CASSQGGGYTF,TGTGCCAGCAGCCAAGGGGGAGGCTACACCTTC
TRBV30,once,NA,TRBJ1-5,13,CAWSQWPNQPQHF,TGTGCCTGGAGCCAATGGCCCAATCAGCCCCAGCATTTT
TRBV5-6,NA,TRBD2,TRBJ2-5,16,CASSLGSGGYQETQYF,TGTGCCAGCAGCTTGGGTAGCGGGGGGTATCAAGAGACCCAGTACTTC
TRBV19,once,NA,TRBJ1-5,14,CASSPGLNHQPQHF,TGTGCCAGTAGTCCGGGACTGAATCATCAGCCCCAGCATTTT
TRBV3-1/TRBV3-2,NA,NA,TRBJ2-5,17,CASSQGLSGGLGETQYF,TGTGCCAGCAGCCAAGGTTTATCCGGGGGCCTGGGAGAGACCCAGTACTTC
TRBV7-2,NA,NA,TRBJ2-7,13,CASSISELYEQYF,TGTGCCAGCAGCATATCGGAACTATACGAGCAGTACTTC
TRBV30,once,NA,TRBJ1-4,11,CAWYRGEKLFF,TGTGCCTGGTATAGGGGGGAAAAACTGTTTTTT